Listed here are 9 T cell receptor beta chains from one sample, sequenced in a study of response to subunit inactivated influenza vaccine. TCRdb called the RT-PCR reads again in MiXCR, with one record for every CDR3 protein. The sample has some 800,000 distinct CDR3 sequences; 21% are singletons. The source was PBMCs from blood, collected less than 6 days after vaccination. The source is a man aged 50 to 59 who received an inactivated influenza vaccine.

This rearrangement joins TRBV11-3 to TRBJ1-1; D perhaps matches TRBD1 (6 bases). This CDR3 is 13 amino acids long. V gave up 9 bases and J gave up 1 base, with 12 bases separating them. Germline V gives CDR1 SGHNT, CDR2 YENEEA. The CDR3 coding sequence is TGTGCCAGTTCGGGACACTCGAACACTGAAGCTTTCTTT. Its protein product is CASSGHSNTEAFF.

This clonotype was counted ten times or more. The chain is built from TRBV7-2 and TRBJ2-3; D gene ambiguous. Per germline, CDR1 SGHTA and CDR2 FQGNSA. This CDR3 comprises 13 residues. Trimming left V 6 bases short and J 0 bases short, with 7 bases between. CDR3 protein: CASRQTSTDTQYF. CDR3 in DNA: TGTGCCAGCAGACAAACTAGCACAGATACGCAGTATTTT.

This clonotype was counted a few times. The rearrangement links TRBV5-6 to TRBJ2-7; D is unresolved. Germline V gene sequence: CDR1 SGHDT, CDR2 YYEEEE. The CDR3 has 15 amino acids. The V gene lost 4 bases and the J gene lost 3 bases, with 17 bases spanning the gap. The CDR3 nucleotides are TGTGCCAGCAGCCCCTGGTCGTACGGACGCTACGAGCAGTACTTC. This translates into CASSPWSYGRYEQYF.

The chain is built from TRBV7-2 and TRBJ2-1, with 7 bases that match TRBD1. Germline V gene lookup returns CDR1 SGHTA and CDR2 FQGNSA. V lost 1 base to trimming and J lost 9 bases; unmatched junction nucleotides: 6. The CDR3 has 14 amino acids. The CDR3 nucleotides are TGTGCCAGCAGCTTAGGTCGAAGGGGGCGTGAGCAGTTCTTC. Translating it yields CASSLGRRGREQFF.

The chain combines TRBV7-8 with TRBJ2-1; 14 nucleotides match TRBD2. The CDR3 covers 13 residues. Per the germline V gene, CDR1 is SGHVS and CDR2 is FQNEAQ. Trimming at V came to 5 bases and at J to 15 bases, leaving 6 bases not matched to a gene. CDR3 sequence: CASSTGLAGVLFF. The CDR3 DNA sequence: TGTGCCAGCAGCACGGGACTAGCGGGAGTGCTGTTCTTC.

This clonotype was recorded many times. This chain joins TRBV12-3 or TRBV12-4 and TRBJ2-5, with TRBD2 identical over 13 bases. This CDR3 is 16 amino acids long. The J segment lost 5 bases and the V segment lost 4 bases, leaving 7 bases of the junction unmatched. This CDR3 reads CASSSSLAGGPETQYF. In DNA, the CDR3 is TGTGCCAGCAGTTCCTCACTAGCGGGAGGGCCCGAGACCCAGTACTTC.

This clonotype was recorded a few times. V is TRBV29-1 and J is TRBJ2-7, with no clear D. Deletions cut 7 bases from V and 2 bases from J, with 15 bases between. The CDR3 totals 13 residues. Germline CDR1 and CDR2: SQVTM and ANQGSEA. The CDR3 DNA sequence: TGCAGCGCCCAACTGGGGAAAACCTACGAGCAGTACTTC. Its protein is CSAQLGKTYEQYF.

This clonotype was observed a handful of times. The J gene is TRBJ2-1, the V gene TRBV5-1; TRBD1 matches at 10 bases. The germline gives CDR1 SGHRS, CDR2 YFSETQ. V dropped 1 base and J dropped 6; count of bases not matched to a gene: 10. There are 17 residues in the CDR3. CDR3 in DNA: TGCGCCAGCAGCTTGCCCTGGGGGACAGGGGTTTCCAATGAGCAGTTCTTC. It translates to CASSLPWGTGVSNEQFF.

The chain recombines TRBV19 with TRBJ2-7; TRBD1 or TRBD2 may be the D gene (6 bases each). Trimming stripped 6 bases from V and 3 bases from J, with 18 bases between. CDR3 size: 15 residues. The germline V gene encodes CDR1 LNHDA and CDR2 SQIVND (reference sequence). Here the CDR3 DNA reads TGTGCCAGTAGCAGCTTGGGGGGCCCTCACTACGAGCAGTACTTC. It specifies CASSSLGGPHYEQYF.